The rows below give T cell receptor beta chains drawn from one sample of a study of T cell changes during pregnancy in multiple sclerosis. Some clones are missing from TCRdb's copy, which holds only in-frame ones; the method was immunoSEQ multiplex PCR. The table lists roughly 22,000 clones, 88% of them singletons, with roughly 0.7% in the top ten. Sequenced material: CD4+ T cells from peripheral blood mononuclear cells, taken in the first trimester of pregnancy. The origin of the receptors is a female donor in good health, enrolled as a control in a pregnancy study. The CDR3 runs from the conserved cysteine through the conserved F or W. The D gene is left open where the match is weak. Some rows have no size entry. The others give once, few or many, or a class for an expanded clone.

j_call v_call d_call clone_size cdr3_nt cdr3_aa
TRBJ2-6 TRBV7-9 - - TGTGCCAGCAGCTTAGCTACAGGGTCCGGGGCCAACGTCCTGACTTTC CASSLATGSGANVLTF
TRBJ2-1 TRBV6-4 - - TGTGCCAGCAGTATAACAGGGTCCGGTATCGGTAATGAGCAGTTCTTC CASSITGSGIGNEQFF
TRBJ2-3 TRBV7-2 TRBD2 - TGTGCCAGCAGCTGGGGACTAGCGGGAGATACGCAGTATTTT CASSWGLAGDTQYF
TRBJ2-5 TRBV7-6 TRBD2 - TGTGCCAGCAGCCCAAGGACTAGCGGGGGGGCGTTAGAGACCCAGTACTTC CASSPRTSGGALETQYF
TRBJ1-2 TRBV5-4 - - TGTGCCAGCAGCAACCCCGCAGTGCTTAACTATGGCTACACCTTC CASSNPAVLNYGYTF
TRBJ2-1 TRBV19 - - TGTGCCAGTAGTATAGTCCGGGGATACAATGAGCAGTTCTTC CASSIVRGYNEQFF
TRBJ2-5 TRBV29-1 TRBD1 - TGCAGCGTGGGACAGTTACAAGAGACCCAGTACTTC CSVGQLQETQYF
TRBJ2-1 TRBV7-2 TRBD1 - TGTGCCAGCAGCTCACAAAGGACAGGGTACAATGAGCAGTTCTTC CASSSQRTGYNEQFF
TRBJ2-1 TRBV9 TRBD1 - TGTGCCAGCAGCGTGAGACAGGGCGACAATGAGCAGTTCTTC CASSVRQGDNEQFF
TRBJ1-4 TRBV7-6 - - TGTGCCAGCAGCAGACAGGAGAATGAAAAACTGTTTTTT CASSRQENEKLFF
TRBJ1-2 TRBV28 - - TGTGCCAGCAGTTCCCAGGGTCTTGGCTACACCTTC CASSSQGLGYTF
TRBJ2-3 TRBV6-4 - - TGTGCCAGCAGTGACGGGCTGTCAGATACGCAGTATTTT CASSDGLSDTQYF
TRBJ2-1 TRBV27 - - TGTGCCAGCAGCTCGAATAAGGCCGGGGTCAATGAGCAGTTCTTC CASSSNKAGVNEQFF
TRBJ1-1 TRBV5-6 - - TGTGCCAGCAGCGGGTATTTCAGCGCGAACACTGAAGCTTTCTTT CASSGYFSANTEAFF
TRBJ1-2 TRBV13 - - TGTGCCAGCAGCCAGGCCACACAGGGTTTGACGTTGGAAGCAAACTATGGCTACACCTTC CASSQATQGLTLEANYGYTF
TRBJ2-7 TRBV9 TRBD2 - TGTGCCAGCAGCGTATCGGCGGGGGGCTCCTACGAGCAGTACTTC CASSVSAGGSYEQYF
TRBJ2-2 TRBV15 - once TGTGCCACCAGCAGAGAGCCCGGGTGGGGGGAGCTGTTTTTT CATSREPGWGELFF
TRBJ2-2 TRBV2 - once TGTGCCAGCAGTGGATCTGGGGGGACCGGGGAGCTGTTTTTT CASSGSGGTGELFF
TRBJ2-3 TRBV6-5 - once TGTGCCAGCAGTTATTCCCCGGTAGGGGGAGATACGCAGTATTTT CASSYSPVGGDTQYF
TRBJ1-4 TRBV15 - - TGTGCCACCAGCAGAGACCCAGGGTTTAATGAAAAACTGTTTTTT CATSRDPGFNEKLFF
TRBJ2-7 TRBV15 TRBD1 few TGTGCCACCAGCAGAGATCGGACAGGCGAGCAGTACTTC CATSRDRTGEQYF
TRBJ2-5 TRBV14 TRBD1 - TGTGCCAGCAGCCAAGTACGCGGTACAGGGGGCCAAGAGACCCAGTACTTC CASSQVRGTGGQETQYF
TRBJ2-1 TRBV11-2 - - TGTGCCAGCAGCTTAGTGAGCGGGTATTACAATGAGCAGTTCTTC CASSLVSGYYNEQFF
TRBJ1-1 TRBV19 - - TGTGCCAGTAGTATTAAGAAATACGACAGGATGAACACTGAAGCTTTCTTT CASSIKKYDRMNTEAFF
TRBJ1-2 TRBV9 - - TGTGCCAGCAGCGGGCGGGATAAACTAAACTATGGCTACACCTTC CASSGRDKLNYGYTF
TRBJ2-1 TRBV9 - - TGTGCCAGCAGCGTAGCTGGAGTTTACTACAATGAGCAGTTCTTC CASSVAGVYYNEQFF
TRBJ2-2 TRBV7-2 TRBD2 - TGTGCCAGCAGCTCGGGACTAGCGGGAGCACTCGGGGAGCTGTTTTTT CASSSGLAGALGELFF
TRBJ1-2 TRBV12-5 - - TGTGCTAGTGGTTTGGTACTCACGGCGGATTTCGACTATGGCTACACCTTC CASGLVLTADFDYGYTF
TRBJ2-7 TRBV5-1 - few TGCGCCAGCAGCTTGCCATCCTACGAGCAGTACTTC CASSLPSYEQYF
TRBJ1-1 TRBV5-1 TRBD1 - TGCGCCAGCAGCTTGACGGGGCAGGGGGCTGTGAACACTGAAGCTTTCTTT CASSLTGQGAVNTEAFF
TRBJ2-3 TRBV5-4 - - TGTGCCAGCAGCCCCGGGTTAGATACGCAGTATTTT CASSPGLDTQYF
TRBJ2-7 TRBV25-1 - - TGTGCCAGCAGTGAACAGTCCTACGAGCAGTACTTC CASSEQSYEQYF
TRBJ2-2 TRBV6-4 - - TGTGCCAGCAGGGGTTCGGCTGAGGCCGGGGAGCTGTTTTTT CASRGSAEAGELFF
TRBJ2-3 TRBV5-6 - - TGTGCCAGCAGCTATAGGTCAGGTCCCACAGATACGCAGTATTTT CASSYRSGPTDTQYF
TRBJ1-2 TRBV6-1 TRBD1 - TGTGCCAGCAGCGCCGGGACAGGGCTAACTAGGGGCTACACCTTC CASSAGTGLTRGYTF
TRBJ2-2 TRBV29-1 TRBD2 - TGCAGCGTACGACAGGGGACTAGCGGGAGTGGCGGGGAGCTGTTTTTT CSVRQGTSGSGGELFF
TRBJ2-2 TRBV30 - once TGTGCCTGGAGTGCAGTAACCGGGGAGCTGTTTTTT CAWSAVTGELFF
TRBJ2-1 TRBV28 - - TGTGCCAGCAGACACCACACCGGGGGCAATGAGCAGTTCTTC CASRHHTGGNEQFF
TRBJ2-2 TRBV19 TRBD2 - TGTGCCAGTAGTAGGCTAGCGGGAGGGCCGAACACCGGGGAGCTGTTTTTT CASSRLAGGPNTGELFF
TRBJ1-5 TRBV5-6 - - TGTGCCAGCAGCTTGGGGCACCTTGATCAGCCCCAGCATTTT CASSLGHLDQPQHF
TRBJ1-5 TRBV5-1 - - TGCGCCAGCAGCCCAACCGGGCAGCCCCAGCATTTT CASSPTGQPQHF
TRBJ2-7 TRBV10-3 - - TGTGCCATCAGTGACCGACTAGAGACCTACGAGCAGTACTTC CAISDRLETYEQYF
TRBJ2-1 TRBV11-2 - - TGTGCCAGCAGCTTAGCCCAGGGGTTACTGGGGAAGGAGCAGTTCTTC CASSLAQGLLGKEQFF
TRBJ2-2 TRBV6-1 TRBD1 - TGTGCCACCAACCCCGCAGGGGGCACCGGGGAGCTGTTTTTT CATNPAGGTGELFF
TRBJ1-1 TRBV2 - - TGTGCCAGCAGTGGGGTCGGACAGCGCGAAGCTTTCTTT CASSGVGQREAFF
TRBJ2-5 TRBV5-1 - - TGCGCCAGCAGCTTTATTTCGGAGGGAGGAGAGACCCAGTACTTC CASSFISEGGETQYF
TRBJ1-2 TRBV6-5 TRBD1 - TGTGCCAGCACCCAAACGACAGGGAACCTCTATGGCTACACCTTC CASTQTTGNLYGYTF
TRBJ2-5 TRBV20-1 - - TGCAGTGCTATAAGGGGGACCCAGTACTTC CSAIRGTQYF
TRBJ1-2 TRBV18 TRBD1 - TGTGCCAGCTCACCAAGGACAGGGATTAACTATGGCTACACCTTC CASSPRTGINYGYTF
TRBJ2-1 TRBV7-2 - - TGTGCCAGCAGCCTCAGGAAGAATGAGCAGTTCTTC CASSLRKNEQFF
TRBJ2-1 TRBV19 TRBD2 - TGTGCCAGTACCCTAGCGGGAACCAATGAGCAGTTCTTC CASTLAGTNEQFF
TRBJ2-2 TRBV4-1 TRBD2 - TGCGCCAGCAGCCGAGCCCCGCTAGCGGGGGCGAACACCGGGGAGCTGTTTTTT CASSRAPLAGANTGELFF
TRBJ1-2 TRBV30 - once TGTGCCGAGGCGCGGGACGCCTATGGCTACACCTTC CAEARDAYGYTF